The 15 T cell receptor beta chains below were found in one sample sequenced in a study of cytomegalovirus exposure and HLA in healthy donors. The PCR contained 60 Vbeta and 13 Jbeta primers. TCRdb's table, derived via immunoSEQ multiplex PCR, lists solely in-frame clones and lacks some. Of over 150,000 clones detected, 81% appear once; the ten largest clones hold around 14%. The sequencing input was PBMCs. These receptors were obtained from a woman aged 45 to 65 in good health and CMV-seronegative.

The chain links TRBV2 to TRBJ1-2, with 7 positions matching TRBD1. CDR3 length equals 14 residues. Germline CDR1 is SNHLY and CDR2 is FYNNEI. The J segment lost 0 bases and the V segment lost 7 bases, leaving 5 bases of the junction unmatched. CDR3 region: CASTGDSSNYGYTF. The CDR3 DNA sequence: TGTGCCAGCACCGGGGACAGTTCTAACTATGGCTACACCTTC.

The chain uses TRBV9 and TRBJ1-6, with a tentative D call TRBD1 (6 bases). Trimming removed 4 bases from V and 10 bases from J, with 15 bases in between. This CDR3 is built from 14 residues. CDR1 SGDLS and CDR2 YYNGEE come from the germline V gene. The CDR3: CASSSGTFESPLHF. In DNA form, the CDR3 reads TGTGCCAGCAGCTCTGGGACATTTGAATCACCCCTCCACTTT.

The count of this clone is one. Other DNA sequences in the sample encode the same CDR3. The chain uses TRBV19 and TRBJ1-5; 7 positions match TRBD1. Trimming cost V 4 bases and J 4 bases; bases outside gene matches: 4. CDR1 and CDR2 (germline): LNHDA, SQIVND (reference sequence). The CDR3 runs 14 residues. The DNA of the CDR3 is TGTGCCAGTAGTAGACAGGGACCGAATCAGCCCCAGCATTTT. Its protein product is CASSRQGPNQPQHF.

This rearrangement joins TRBV4-3 to TRBJ2-6, with D unresolved. Germline loops: CDR1 LGHNA, CDR2 YSLEER. There are 16 residues in the CDR3. V was cut by 1 base and J by 0 bases, with 7 bases left in between. The CDR3: CASSQGALSGANVLTF. In DNA form, the CDR3 reads TGCGCCAGCAGCCAAGGCGCCCTCTCTGGGGCCAACGTCCTGACTTTC.

V gene TRBV6-6 combines with J gene TRBJ1-1, with D hard to call. Germline-derived CDR1 and CDR2 are MNHNY and SVGAGI (reference sequence). With 3 bases removed from V and 1 base from J, the gap between germline ends came to 6 bases. The CDR3 length is 13 residues. CDR3 nucleotides: TGTGCCAGCAGTTATGGCCCGAACACTGAAGCTTTCTTT. It encodes CASSYGPNTEAFF.

This sequence joins TRBV30 and TRBJ1-2; TRBD1 is a possible D gene (5 bases). Trimming left V 1 base short and J 7 bases short, with 10 bases between. There are 12 residues in the CDR3. Germline loops: CDR1 GTSNPN, CDR2 SVGIG (reference sequence). CDR3 sequence reads: CAWSAPGGGYTF. CDR3 in DNA: TGTGCCTGGAGTGCCCCGGGGGGTGGCTACACCTTC.

The chain uses TRBV28 and TRBJ2-7; maybe TRBD2 (6 bases). Germline V gene sequence: CDR1 MDHEN, CDR2 SYDVKM. This CDR3 is 12 amino acids long. Trimming cost V 5 bases and J 4 bases, with 9 bases left between them. CDR3 nucleotides: TGTGCCAGCAGTCCCCGGGGGTACGAGCAGTACTTC. Protein sequence: CASSPRGYEQYF.

The table lists this clone with a few counts. J is TRBJ2-3 and V is TRBV7-8; D is undetermined. V dropped 5 bases and J dropped 5 bases, with 8 bases sitting between them. Germline V gene sequence: CDR1 SGHVS, CDR2 FQNEAQ. This CDR3 spans 12 amino acids. CDR3 sequence (DNA): TGTGCCAGCAGCCTCATCGGAGATACGCAGTATTTT. Its translation is CASSLIGDTQYF.

The rearrangement links TRBV6-5 to TRBJ1-1; 11 bases fit TRBD1. CDR3 length: 16 residues. Per germline, CDR1 MNHEY and CDR2 SVGAGI. J was trimmed by 3 bases and V by 2 bases; bases with no gene match: 5. The CDR3 is CASSYDGQGADTEAFF. DNA of the CDR3: TGTGCCAGCAGTTACGACGGACAGGGGGCTGACACTGAAGCTTTCTTT.

The chain links TRBV28 to TRBJ2-2, with 7 bases fitting TRBD2. CDR1 MDHEN and CDR2 SYDVKM come from the germline V gene. The junction had 5 bases not matched to a gene; V was cut back by 3 bases and J by 7 bases. The CDR3 is made up of 14 amino acids. The CDR3 DNA is TGTGCCAGCAGTTTTAAGCGGGATATCGGGGAGCTGTTTTTT. Its translation: CASSFKRDIGELFF.

The gene calls are TRBV7-2 and TRBJ2-2; a possible D gene is TRBD1 (7 bases). Trimming took 4 bases from V and 7 from J, leaving 10 bases between them. The CDR3 covers 13 residues. In germline, CDR1 is SGHTA, CDR2 FQGNSA. CDR3 sequence (DNA): TGTGCCAGCAGCTCCAGGGGGGACGGGGAGCTGTTTTTT. It specifies CASSSRGDGELFF.

The chain carries TRBV29-1 and TRBJ2-7, with a weak D call TRBD2 (5 bases). V was trimmed by 4 bases and J by 5 bases, leaving 12 bases between them. The germline gives CDR1 SQVTM, CDR2 ANQGSEA. The CDR3 sequence is 12 residues long. DNA of the CDR3: TGCAGCGTTGTCTTTTCCGGGGACGAGCAGTACTTC. Its protein is CSVVFSGDEQYF.

The CDR3 loop reads CATRQTRTLTEAFF. The CDR3 DNA is TGTGCCACCCGACAGACTAGAACATTGACTGAAGCTTTCTTT. This sequence joins TRBV2 and TRBJ1-1, with a tentative D call TRBD1 (5 bases). Per germline, CDR1 SNHLY and CDR2 FYNNEI. This CDR3 spans 14 amino acids. Trimming shortened V by 10 bases and J by 5 bases, and 20 bases separated the two germline ends.

This chain uses TRBV7-9 with TRBJ1-1; TRBD1 is a possible D gene (5 bases). Per germline, CDR1 SEHNR and CDR2 FQNEAQ (reference sequence). V was cut by 7 bases and J by 7 bases, with 16 bases left in between. This CDR3 is built from 13 residues. The CDR3 loop is CASTLGGVDEAFF. In DNA, the CDR3 is TGTGCCAGCACCCTAGGAGGGGTGGATGAAGCTTTCTTT.

V gene TRBV11-3 combines with J gene TRBJ2-1; 9 bases map to TRBD2. V was clipped by 5 bases and J by 10 bases; unmatched bases: 12. The CDR3 has 15 residues. Germline V gene data show CDR1 as SGHNT and CDR2 as YENEEA. The CDR3 here is CASSPGVAGDGEQFF. CDR3 sequence (DNA): TGTGCCAGCAGCCCTGGGGTAGCGGGAGATGGGGAGCAGTTCTTC.